What follows are 17 T cell receptor beta chains derived from one specimen sequenced in a study of blood T cell repertoires in COVID-19. Using immunoSEQ multiplex PCR, the repertoire was profiled, and TCRdb retains in-frame clones only, with some absent. This sample has approximately 260,000 clones, with about nine tenths found just once. Source material: PBMCs or T cells enriched from blood (not recorded which). These receptors originate from a woman in her 30s with acute COVID-19.

As DNA, the CDR3 is TGTGCCACCAGCAGAGACAGTCATAGCAATCAGCCCCAGCATTTT. Amino acid sequence: CATSRDSHSNQPQHF. The chain employs TRBV15 and TRBJ1-5, with unresolved D. The germline CDR1 and CDR2 sequences are LNHNV and YYDKDF (reference sequence). V was pared by 0 bases and J by 0 bases, with 6 bases between. CDR3 length: 15 residues.

V and J are TRBV28 and TRBJ1-2; 9 bases are a match to TRBD1. This CDR3 has 15 amino acids. The trim removed 5 bases at V and 9 bases at J, leaving 13 bases unmatched. From germline, CDR1 is MDHEN and CDR2 SYDVKM. This chain's CDR3 is CASSARTGGSPSYTF. The CDR3 nucleotides are TGTGCCAGCAGTGCACGAACAGGGGGCAGCCCGAGCTACACCTTC.

The chain combines TRBV30 with TRBJ1-1; D gene uncertain. V dropped 8 bases and J dropped 8 bases, with 18 bases sitting between them. Germline V gives CDR1 GTSNPN, CDR2 SVGIG (reference sequence). The CDR3 runs 12 residues. Here the CDR3 reads CAANPPLREAFF. The CDR3 coding sequence is TGTGCCGCCAACCCCCCCCTGCGGGAAGCTTTCTTT.

The chain carries TRBV5-1 and TRBJ2-7, with D perhaps TRBD2 (6 bases). The CDR3 runs 16 residues. Deletions cut 4 bases from V and 2 bases from J, with 19 bases between. From germline, CDR1 is SGHRS and CDR2 YFSETQ. The CDR3 sequence is CASSHFTGGEPYEQYF. The CDR3 DNA reads as TGCGCCAGCAGCCATTTCACTGGCGGGGAGCCCTACGAGCAGTACTTC.

The rearrangement joins TRBV19 to TRBJ1-6, with a weak D call TRBD1 (5 bases). The CDR3 has 15 residues. Trimming cost V 1 base and J 9 bases, with 13 bases left between them. Looked up from germline, CDR1 is LNHDA and CDR2 is SQIVND (reference sequence). Written as DNA, the CDR3 is TGTGCCAGTAGTATAGTCGGCAGGGAGGGTTCACCCCTCCACTTT. It encodes CASSIVGREGSPLHF.

This sequence joins TRBV19 and TRBJ2-7, with D possibly matching TRBD1 (6 bases). This CDR3 has 14 residues. In germline, CDR1 is LNHDA, CDR2 SQIVND (reference sequence). V dropped 5 bases and J dropped 0 bases, with 11 bases sitting between them. The CDR3 DNA is TGTGCCAGTAGTCCCCGGGACAACTCCTACGAGCAGTACTTC. It is translated as CASSPRDNSYEQYF.

The chain is built from TRBV10-3 and TRBJ2-7, with D tentatively TRBD2 (7 bases). V was shortened by 7 bases and J by 6 bases, with 13 bases between the two germline ends. The CDR3 consists of 12 residues. The germline V gene encodes CDR1 ENHRY and CDR2 SYGVKD. CDR3 sequence (DNA): TGTGCCATCATGGGGGAGGGGGGCGAGCAGTACTTC. It specifies CAIMGEGGEQYF.

The V gene is TRBV7-2, the J gene TRBJ2-3; 8 bases are shared with TRBD1. V was clipped by 3 bases and J by 1 base; unmatched bases: 6. The germline gives CDR1 SGHTA, CDR2 FQGNSA. The CDR3 totals 16 residues. CDR3 bases: TGTGCCAGCAGCTTGGCAGGGGGCCGAGGCACAGATACGCAGTATTTT. Translation: CASSLAGGRGTDTQYF.

The V call is TRBV19, the J call TRBJ2-7; D is perhaps TRBD2 (6 bases). The CDR3 length is 15 residues. CDR1 and CDR2 from the germline V gene are LNHDA and SQIVND (reference sequence). Trimming took 6 bases from V and 3 from J, leaving 18 bases between them. CDR3 nucleotides: TGTGCCAGTAGCTCCCTGTGGAGGGATAACTACGAGCAGTACTTC. The encoded protein is CASSSLWRDNYEQYF.

The genes are TRBV7-9 and TRBJ1-4; no definite D call. Germline CDR1 and CDR2: SEHNR and FQNEAQ (reference sequence). V was trimmed by 2 bases and J by 4 bases, leaving 8 bases between them. The CDR3 consists of 14 residues. This CDR3 reads CASSLLQNNEKLFF. The CDR3, as DNA: TGTGCCAGCAGCTTATTACAGAATAATGAAAAACTGTTTTTT.

The chain recombines TRBV11-2 with TRBJ1-1; D may be TRBD1 (5 bases). V was clipped by 4 bases and J by 3 bases, with 9 bases between them. Germline CDR1 reads SGHAT; CDR2 reads FQNNGV. CDR3 size: 13 residues. CDR3 in amino acids: CASSSTRDTEAFF. As DNA, the CDR3 is TGTGCCAGCAGCTCAACCAGGGACACTGAAGCTTTCTTT. The complete variable domain, with remaining parts taken from reference TRBV11-2 and TRBJ1-1, reads EAGVAQSPRYKIIEKRQSVAFWCNPISGHATLYWYQQILGQGPKLLIQFQNNGVVDDSQLPKDRFSAERLKGVDSTLKIQPAKLEDSAVYLCASSSTRDTEAFFGQGTRLTVV.

Details on this clone: This sample also contains other DNA sequences that code for the same CDR3. This chain's CDR3 is CASSLPGIDQPQHF. The DNA for the CDR3 is TGTGCCAGCAGCTTACCGGGGATAGACCAGCCCCAGCATTTT. The chain is built from TRBV7-2 and TRBJ1-5; D gene ambiguous. Looked up from germline, CDR1 is SGHTA and CDR2 is FQGNSA. The CDR3 totals 14 residues. V lost 2 bases, J lost 7 bases, and 12 bases lay in between.

V usage is TRBV24-1 and J usage is TRBJ2-7; 11 nucleotides agree with TRBD2. The length of the CDR3 is 17 residues. J was trimmed by 0 bases and V by 4 bases; bases with no gene match: 7. Germline CDR1 is KGHDR and CDR2 is SFDVKD. DNA for the CDR3: TGTGCCACCAGTGAACGAAGACTAGCGGGGCGCTCCTACGAGCAGTACTTC. Translating gives CATSERRLAGRSYEQYF.

This sequence joins TRBV4-3 and TRBJ1-6; D remains unclear. The CDR3 spans 16 residues. The ends were cut back, 1 base at V and 0 bases at J, with 7 bases in the middle. In germline, CDR1 is LGHNA, CDR2 YSLEER. The chain's CDR3 is CASSQGYSSYNSPLHF. CDR3 sequence (DNA): TGCGCCAGCAGCCAAGGTTACAGCTCCTATAATTCACCCCTCCACTTT.

The rearrangement links TRBV3-1 (or the pseudogene TRBV3-2) to TRBJ2-1; no definite D call. The CDR3 contains 12 residues. Germline V gives CDR1 LGHDT, CDR2 YNNKEL (reference sequence). Deletions cut 1 base from V and 12 bases from J, with 10 bases between. For the CDR3, the DNA is TGTGCCAGCAGCCAAGCCACTACATGGCAGTTCTTC. This sequence encodes CASSQATTWQFF.

The V gene is TRBV10-2, the J gene TRBJ1-2, with D possibly matching TRBD1 (5 bases). Germline CDR1 is WSHSY and CDR2 is SAAADI. V lost 7 bases and J 4 bases, leaving 7 bases between the germline ends. The CDR3 consists of 11 residues. CDR3 protein: CASMTVYGYTF. CDR3 nucleotide sequence: TGCGCCAGCATGACAGTCTATGGCTACACCTTC.

This clone was seen just once. This chain uses TRBV4-2 with TRBJ2-2; D unresolved. Trimming cost V 4 bases and J 6 bases, with 15 bases left between them. Germline V gives CDR1 LGHNA, CDR2 YNFKEQ. The CDR3 covers 15 residues. CDR3 coding DNA: TGTGCCAGCAGCCTCATCCTTGGAGACCCCGGGGAGCTGTTTTTT. Protein product: CASSLILGDPGELFF.